A single sample gave rise to the 5 T cell receptor beta chains below, sequenced in a study of metastatic and nonmetastatic thyroid tumors. TCRdb reprocessed the PCR reads using MiXCR. The sample contains around 3,500 clones, 35% of which appear only once. Thyroid surgery had not been preceded by any treatment in any patient. The material sequenced was adjacent normal tissue. The receptors here all came from a male donor with papillary thyroid cancer or a benign thyroid nodule (not recorded which). Some clones in this sample may be carry-over from other donors' samples.

This clone is classed as medium-sized (0.01 to 0.1%). This rearrangement joins TRBV29-1 to TRBJ1-2, with D unclear. From germline, CDR1 is SQVTM and CDR2 ANQGSEA. This CDR3 has 13 amino acids. Deletions cut 2 bases from V and 6 bases from J, with 13 bases between. CDR3: CSVEKRAMDGYTF. In DNA form, the CDR3 reads TGCAGCGTTGAAAAAAGGGCCATGGATGGCTACACCTTC.

This clone is medium-sized (0.01 to 0.1%). The chain recombines TRBV9 with TRBJ2-1; 11 nucleotides line up with TRBD1. This CDR3 is built from 17 residues. Germline trimming cut 4 bases from V and 3 bases from J; bases unmatched to any gene: 9. Germline V gives CDR1 SGDLS, CDR2 YYNGEE. The CDR3 here is CASSSGSGTGGYNEQFF. DNA of the CDR3: TGTGCCAGCAGCTCGGGCTCCGGGACAGGGGGCTACAATGAGCAGTTCTTC. The variable domain in full, completed from reference TRBV9 and TRBJ2-1, reads DSGVTQTPKHLITATGQRVTLRCSPRSGDLSVYWYQQSLDQGLQFLIQYYNGEERAKGNILERFSAQQFPDLHSELNLSSLELGDSALYFCASSSGSGTGGYNEQFFGPGTRLTVL.

V and J are TRBV27 and TRBJ2-7; 11 nucleotides match TRBD1. This CDR3 has 14 amino acids. Trimming removed 5 bases from V and 2 bases from J; junction bases left unmatched: 2. CDR1 is MNHEY and CDR2 is SMNVEV in the germline V gene (reference sequence). CDR3 bases: TGTGCCAGCAGTGGACAGGGGGCGGCCTACGAGCAGTACTTC. It translates to CASSGQGAAYEQYF.

The chain has TRBV27 and TRBJ1-4; weak D call: TRBD1 (6 bases). V lost 6 bases and J lost 8, with 19 bases in between. Germline V CDR1 and CDR2: MNHEY, SMNVEV (reference sequence). The CDR3 spans 15 residues. The CDR3: CASRKAGPQGEKLFF. The CDR3 DNA sequence: TGTGCCAGCAGGAAAGCAGGCCCCCAGGGGGAAAAACTGTTTTTT.

This clone has more than one count but fewer than ten. This sequence joins TRBV11-2 and TRBJ2-7; tentatively, D is TRBD1 or TRBD2 (5 bases each). Trimming stripped 5 bases from V and 4 bases from J, with 12 bases between. The CDR3 is 13 amino acids. Looked up from germline, CDR1 is SGHAT and CDR2 is FQNNGV. The DNA for the CDR3 is TGTGCCAGCAGCCCCGGGACGGTTTACGAGCAGTACTTC. Translation gives CASSPGTVYEQYF.